Each of the 14 T cell receptor beta chains below was sequenced from the same sample in a study of blood T cells in healthy people across ages (dated by TCRdb to 2014 to 2015). The library was built by means of 5' RACE. Sequencing took place on an Illumina HiSeq 2500. A second PCR of about 6 to 11 cycles was performed with a sample-barcoded 5' primer and a J-beta primer mix. TCRdb ran its own pipeline on the public reads, namely fastp trimming at Q25 and MiXCR clone calling, and kept in-frame beta chains. Merged by CDR3 protein, the rows form single entries marked with the most common genes and DNA. The sample data list some 710,000 distinct CDR3 sequences, and about 20% of these were observed just once. The ten largest clones add up to 22% of the sample. Material: blood. Receptors originate from a man in his 70s in good health.

This clonotype was picked up a small number of times. The chain uses TRBV5-5 and TRBJ2-5; TRBD1 might be the D (5 bases). This CDR3 comprises 15 residues. CDR1 and CDR2 from the germline V gene are SGHKS and YYEKEE (reference sequence). The ends were cut back, 2 bases at V and 5 bases at J, with 16 bases in the middle. CDR3 sequence: CASSFTGGRSETQYF. The CDR3 DNA reads TGTGCCAGCAGCTTTACAGGTGGAAGGAGTGAGACCCAGTACTTC. The variable domain in full, completed from reference TRBV5-5 and TRBJ2-5, reads DAGVTQSPTHLIKTRGQQVTLRCSPISGHKSVSWYQQVLGQGPQFIFQYYEKEERGRGNFPDRFSARQFPNYSSELNVNALLLGDSALYLCASSFTGGRSETQYFGPGTRLLVL.

This chain connects TRBV12-5 to TRBJ1-4; 7 bases fit TRBD1. CDR1 is LGHNT, CDR2 FRNRAP, per germline. After removal of 0 bases from V and 8 bases from J, the junction contained 6 bases not matched to a gene. The CDR3 covers 15 residues. The CDR3 is CASGLVLGGLEKLFF. CDR3 DNA: TGTGCTAGTGGTTTGGTCTTAGGGGGCCTCGAAAAACTGTTTTTT.

J is TRBJ2-5 and V is TRBV9; D possibly corresponds to TRBD1 (6 bases). TRBJ2-7 explains the end of the DNA better; the J call may be wrong. Germline V gene data show CDR1 as SGDLS and CDR2 as YYNGEE. The CDR3 length is 16 residues. CDR3 nucleotides: TGTGCCAGCAGCCCAGCTAGAGACAGGAAACTCTACGAGCAGTACGTC. This translates into CASSPARDRKLYEQYV.

The chain combines TRBV7-9 with TRBJ1-3; 8 positions match TRBD1. The trim removed 4 bases at V and 3 bases at J, leaving 5 bases unmatched. From germline, CDR1 is SEHNR and CDR2 FQNEAQ (reference sequence). The CDR3 loop spans 15 amino acids. The CDR3 nucleotides are TGTGCCAGCAGCTCGGACAGGGCAATTGGAAACACCATATATTTT. As protein: CASSSDRAIGNTIYF.

The rearrangement joins TRBV2 to TRBJ1-6, with D uncertain. This CDR3 is built from 14 residues. Per the germline V gene, CDR1 is SNHLY and CDR2 is FYNNEI. The ends were cut back, 6 bases at V and 6 bases at J, with 12 bases in the middle. CDR3 DNA sequence: TGTGCCAGCAGGATGGGCAGGAGTAATTCACCCCTCCACTTT. Translation gives CASRMGRSNSPLHF.

V usage is TRBV29-1 and J usage is TRBJ2-6; D not certain. The CDR3 runs to 15 residues. Deletions cut 7 bases from V and 4 bases from J, with 17 bases between. The germline V gene encodes CDR1 SQVTM and CDR2 ANQGSEA. The CDR3 here is CSASIPSRGANVLTF. In DNA, the CDR3 is TGCAGCGCGTCTATTCCTTCTCGGGGGGCCAACGTCCTGACTTTC.

The chain combines TRBV6-1 with TRBJ2-1; 8 bases match TRBD2. The junction had 3 bases not matched to a gene; V was cut back by 4 bases and J by 4 bases. CDR3 length: 14 amino acids. Germline CDR1 is MNHNS and CDR2 is SASEGT. The DNA for the CDR3 is TGTGCCAGCAGTGGAGTAGCGGGATACAATGAGCAGTTCTTC. Translation gives CASSGVAGYNEQFF.

This clonotype was detected a few times. The chain couples TRBV27 to TRBJ1-2; TRBD1 aligns across 7 bases. The V segment lost 7 bases and the J segment 5 bases; nucleotides outside the gene matches: 13. Looked up from germline, CDR1 is MNHEY and CDR2 is SMNVEV (reference sequence). The CDR3 spans 15 residues. CDR3 bases: TGTGCCAGCACCTCAATTCGGACAGGAATATATGGCTACACCTTC. Protein: CASTSIRTGIYGYTF.

The CDR3 sequence is CASSLSPTSYEQFF. CDR3 nucleotide sequence: TGTGCCAGCAGTTTATCTCCCACTAGTTATGAGCAGTTCTTC. The chain uses TRBV27 and TRBJ2-1; tentatively, D is TRBD2 (5 bases). V was pared by 0 bases and J by 8 bases, with 11 bases between. In germline, CDR1 is MNHEY, CDR2 SMNVEV (reference sequence). The CDR3 covers 14 residues.

The chain recombines TRBV6-6 with TRBJ1-4, with D uncertain. The CDR3 runs to 16 residues. Trimming left V 4 bases short and J 3 bases short, with 15 bases between. The germline V gene encodes CDR1 MNHNY and CDR2 SVGAGI (reference sequence). The DNA for the CDR3 is TGTGCCAGCAGTTGGTCGATTAACACTCCTAATGAAAAACTGTTTTTT. This translates into CASSWSINTPNEKLFF.

V gene TRBV3-1 combines with J gene TRBJ2-3, with 7 bases lining up with TRBD2. Germline CDR1 reads LGHDT; CDR2 reads YNNKEL (reference sequence). After removal of 1 base from V and 4 bases from J, the junction contained 2 bases not matched to a gene. This CDR3 spans 14 amino acids. In nucleotides, the CDR3 is TGTGCCAGCAGCCAAGTTCGGGGGGCAGATACGCAGTATTTT. Its protein is CASSQVRGADTQYF.

There are many counts of this clonotype. This sequence joins TRBV6-2 or TRBV6-3 and TRBJ1-1, with D hard to call. This CDR3 has 13 amino acids. The V and J ends lost 6 bases and 1 base respectively, with 9 bases between them. CDR1 and CDR2 from the germline V gene are MNHEY and SVGEGT. The CDR3 DNA sequence: TGTGCCAGCAGCTCGGGCGGGAACACTGAAGCTTTCTTT. Amino acids: CASSSGGNTEAFF.

This clonotype was detected a few times. The genes are TRBV7-3 and TRBJ2-3; either TRBD1 or TRBD2 may supply D (5 bases each). CDR3 length: 13 amino acids. Germline V gives CDR1 SGHTA, CDR2 FQGTGA. V lost 4 bases, J lost 6 bases, and 11 bases lay in between. CDR3 loop: CASSSAREDTQYF. CDR3 nucleotide sequence: TGTGCCAGCAGCTCCGCCAGGGAGGATACGCAGTATTTT.

This clonotype has just a few counts. The gene calls are TRBV6-5 and TRBJ2-2, with D possibly matching TRBD1 (5 bases). Trimming took off 2 bases at V and 3 bases at J, with 10 bases between the two ends. Germline CDR1 MNHEY, CDR2 SVGAGI. The CDR3 contains 15 residues. CDR3 sequence reads: CASSYKGLDTGELFF. The CDR3 DNA reads TGTGCCAGCAGTTACAAGGGGTTGGACACCGGGGAGCTGTTTTTT.